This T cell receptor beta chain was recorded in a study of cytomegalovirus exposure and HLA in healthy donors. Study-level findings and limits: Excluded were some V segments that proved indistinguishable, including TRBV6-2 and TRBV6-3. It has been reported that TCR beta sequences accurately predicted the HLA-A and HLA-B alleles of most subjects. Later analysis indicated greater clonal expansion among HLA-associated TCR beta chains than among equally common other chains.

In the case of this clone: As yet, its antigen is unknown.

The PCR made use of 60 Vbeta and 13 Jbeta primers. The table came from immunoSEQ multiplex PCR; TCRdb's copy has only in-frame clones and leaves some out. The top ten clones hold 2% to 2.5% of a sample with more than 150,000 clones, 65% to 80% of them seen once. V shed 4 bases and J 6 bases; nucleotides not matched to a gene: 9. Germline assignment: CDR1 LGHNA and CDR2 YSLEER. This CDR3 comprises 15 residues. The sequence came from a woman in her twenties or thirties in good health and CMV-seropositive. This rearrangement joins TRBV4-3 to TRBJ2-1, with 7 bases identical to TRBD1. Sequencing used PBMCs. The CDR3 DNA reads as TGCGCCAGCAGCCTCCTGCCCGGGGACAGCAATGAGCAGTTCTTC. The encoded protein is CASSLLPGDSNEQFF.